The next 22 T cell receptor beta chains were all read from a single sample in a study of T cells in Graves' hyperthyroidism and ophthalmopathy (dated by TCRdb to the late 2010s). Library generation was performed with multiplex PCR. TCRdb records Illumina HiSeq 2000 as the sequencer. TCR beta CDR3 regions were amplified from RNA transcripts. The first round of RT-PCR for the TCR CDR3 was performed with the HTBI primer set and the Qiagen OneStep RT-PCR kit. The public reads were reprocessed in TCRdb via fastp at Q25 and MiXCR, keeping in-frame beta chains. When rows share a CDR3 protein, they turn into one entry using the most common DNA and genes. In all, the sample holds hundreds of thousands of distinct CDR3 sequences, and approximately 24% of those were seen once. Around 11% of the sample is taken by the ten largest. Sample: blood. Every receptor here comes from a woman between 25 and 40 years old with Graves' ophthalmopathy.

The gene calls are TRBV20-1 and TRBJ1-1; D is perhaps TRBD1 (6 bases). Germline V gives CDR1 DFQATT, CDR2 SNEGSKA (reference sequence). V was trimmed by 4 bases and J by 3 bases, leaving 15 bases between them. The CDR3 length is 14 residues. CDR3 loop: CSAIGTKTYTEAFF. The CDR3 bases are TGCAGTGCTATTGGGACAAAAACCTACACTGAAGCTTTCTTT.

At least ten counts were recorded for this clonotype. The CDR3 reads CASSRYYSNQPQHF. For the CDR3, the DNA is TGTGCCAGCAGCCGTTATTATAGCAATCAGCCCCAGCATTTT. V gene TRBV7-2 combines with J gene TRBJ1-5; D is undetermined. CDR1 is SGHTA, CDR2 FQGNSA, per germline. The germline V and J ends were trimmed by 5 bases and 0 bases, with 8 bases remaining between them. The CDR3 has 14 amino acids.

This clonotype was recorded once. The chain links TRBV2 to TRBJ2-7; weak D call: TRBD2 (5 bases). V lost 5 bases and J 2 bases, leaving 7 bases between the germline ends. The CDR3 runs to 12 residues. From germline, CDR1 is SNHLY and CDR2 FYNNEI. The CDR3 reads CASSTAAYEQYF. Written as DNA, the CDR3 is TGTGCCAGCAGTACAGCGGCCTACGAGCAGTACTTC. The complete variable domain, with remaining parts taken from reference TRBV2 and TRBJ2-7, reads EPEVTQTPSHQVTQMGQEVILRCVPISNHLYFYWYRQILGQKVEFLVSFYNNEISEKSEIFDDQFSVERPDGSNFTLKIRSTKLEDSAMYFCASSTAAYEQYFGPGTRLTVT.

This clonotype was recorded many times. The chain joins TRBV7-8 to TRBJ1-2; 10 bases match TRBD1. Germline CDR1 is SGHVS and CDR2 is FQNEAQ. The CDR3 runs 15 residues. Trimming cost V 5 bases and J 7 bases; bases outside gene matches: 10. As DNA, the CDR3 is TGTGCCAGCAGCCCACTCGCGGGACAGGGGTTTGGCTACACCTTC. Amino acid sequence: CASSPLAGQGFGYTF. The complete variable domain, with remaining parts taken from reference TRBV7-8 and TRBJ1-2, reads GAGVSQSPRYKVAKRGQDVALRCDPISGHVSLFWYQQALGQGPEFLTYFQNEAQLDKSGLPSDRFFAERPEGSVSTLKIQRTQQEDSAVYLCASSPLAGQGFGYTFGSGTRLTVV.

The table lists this clonotype with many counts. The gene calls are TRBV19 and TRBJ1-5; 12 nucleotides match TRBD1. The J segment lost 5 bases and the V segment lost 5 bases, leaving 4 bases of the junction unmatched. From germline, CDR1 is LNHDA and CDR2 SQIVND (reference sequence). The CDR3 has 15 residues. The CDR3 DNA follows: TGTGCCAGTAGTCGGGACAGGGGGCGAGATCAGCCCCAGCATTTT. It encodes CASSRDRGRDQPQHF. The variable domain in full, with the rest retrieved from reference TRBV19 and TRBJ1-5, is DGGITQSPKYLFRKEGQNVTLSCEQNLNHDAMYWYRQDPGQGLRLIYYSQIVNDFQKGDIAEGYSVSREKKESFPLTVTSAQKNPTAFYLCASSRDRGRDQPQHFGDGTRLSIL.

The rearrangement links TRBV29-1 to TRBJ1-2; a weak D match, TRBD1 (5 bases). The CDR3 is 14 amino acids. The ends were cut back, 2 bases at V and 4 bases at J, with 14 bases in the middle. The V gene's germline CDR1 is SQVTM and CDR2 ANQGSEA. CDR3 amino acids: CSVELWDRIYGYTF. The DNA for the CDR3 is TGCAGCGTTGAACTTTGGGACCGCATCTATGGCTACACCTTC. Variable domain in full (rest from reference TRBV29-1 and TRBJ1-2): SAVISQKPSRDICQRGTSLTIQCQVDSQVTMMFWYRQQPGQSLTLIATANQGSEATYESGFVIDKFPISRPNLTFSTLTVSNMSPEDSSIYLCSVELWDRIYGYTFGSGTRLTVV.

This clonotype was seen repeatedly, ten times or more. The chain is built from TRBV6-5 and TRBJ2-2; 7 bases agree with TRBD2. Trimming took 2 bases from V and 7 from J; bases not matched to a gene: 7. The germline gives CDR1 MNHEY, CDR2 SVGAGI. The CDR3 contains 15 residues. As DNA, the CDR3 is TGTGCCAGCAGTTACGGACGGGGGGATTTCGGGGAGCTGTTTTTT. Its protein product is CASSYGRGDFGELFF.

This clonotype was seen a few times. The junction and the germline gene differ at one end; a read error may be behind it. The chain joins TRBV28 to TRBJ2-7, with 8 bases identical to TRBD2. This CDR3 has 14 residues. Germline loops: CDR1 MDHEN, CDR2 SYDVKM. Here the CDR3 reads CASSLTSGFYERYF. The CDR3 DNA sequence: TGTGCCAGCAGTTTAACTAGCGGATTCTACGAGCGGTACTTC.

The chain recombines TRBV20-1 with TRBJ1-1; TRBD1 matches at 9 bases. This CDR3 is built from 12 residues. Germline CDR1 DFQATT, CDR2 SNEGSKA (reference sequence). The V gene end was trimmed by 6 bases and the J gene end by 5 bases; junction bases not matched to a gene: 4. The CDR3 sequence is CSAKTGGTEAFF. The CDR3, as DNA: TGCAGTGCAAAGACAGGGGGAACTGAAGCTTTCTTT.

This sequence joins TRBV19 and TRBJ2-2; TRBD1 matches at 10 bases. Germline values: CDR1 LNHDA, CDR2 SQIVND (reference sequence). The CDR3 length is 14 residues. The trim removed 11 bases at V and 7 bases at J, leaving 10 bases unmatched. CDR3 DNA sequence: TGTGCCGGGGGGACAGGGGAGGGAATCGGGGAGCTGTTTTTT. Its protein is CAGGTGEGIGELFF.

As to this clonotype: Likely a read error: the CDR3 ends without its conserved phenylalanine or tryptophan. The chain combines TRBV12-3 or TRBV12-4 with TRBJ1-1, with D possibly being TRBD1 (6 bases). Trimming pared 6 bases from V and 3 bases from J, leaving 14 bases between. CDR3 size: 14 residues. This CDR3 is CASSPTGLDTEAFL. CDR3 nucleotide sequence: TGTGCCAGCAGCCCGACAGGACTGGACACTGAAGCTTTCCTT.

The chain recombines TRBV11-1 with TRBJ2-7, with D uncertain. V lost 5 bases, J lost 0 bases, and 17 bases lay in between. The CDR3 runs 16 residues. Germline assignment: CDR1 SGHAT and CDR2 FQDESV (reference sequence). CDR3 amino acids: CASSDRKPDSSYEQYF. The DNA for the CDR3 is TGTGCCAGCAGCGACCGAAAACCAGATAGCTCCTACGAGCAGTACTTC. The whole variable domain, filled in from reference TRBV11-1 and TRBJ2-7, reads EAEVAQSPRYKITEKSQAVAFWCDPISGHATLYWYRQILGQGPELLVQFQDESVVDDSQLPKDRFSAERLKGVDSTLKIQPAELGDSAMYLCASSDRKPDSSYEQYFGPGTRLTVT.

For this clonotype: One end of the junction does not line up with germline, which may come from a read error. The gene calls are TRBV6-5 and TRBJ1-5; D is uncertain. The CDR3 contains 15 residues. Germline CDR1 and CDR2: MNHEY and SVGAGI. CDR3 residues: CASNYLRLPNQPQHF. The CDR3 DNA reads TGTGCCAGCAATTACCTTCGCCTCCCCAATCAGCCCCAGCATTTT.

In this sample, this clonotype turned up many times. The chain recombines TRBV30 with TRBJ2-5; 15 nucleotides line up with TRBD2. CDR3 size: 15 residues. Unmatched junction bases numbered 1, after V lost 1 base and J lost 4 bases. In germline, CDR1 is GTSNPN, CDR2 SVGIG (reference sequence). Here the CDR3 DNA reads TGTGCCTGGAGTGGGGGACTAGCGGGGGGAGAGACCCAGTACTTC. This encodes CAWSGGLAGGETQYF.

This clonotype was found many times. This chain connects TRBV12-3 or TRBV12-4 to TRBJ1-1; TRBD1 aligns across 8 bases. Trimming at V came to 5 bases and at J to 5 bases, leaving 7 bases not matched to a gene. The CDR3 length is 14 residues. Here the CDR3 DNA reads TGTGCCAGCAGTATTGACAGGGGTTGGACTGAAGCTTTCTTT. Amino acid sequence: CASSIDRGWTEAFF.

This clonotype was observed a few times. This chain joins TRBV30 and TRBJ1-2; D gene uncertain. Trimming removed 2 bases from V and 6 bases from J, with 19 bases in between. Germline V gene lookup returns CDR1 GTSNPN and CDR2 SVGIG (reference sequence). The CDR3 totals 15 residues. CDR3 DNA sequence: TGTGCCTGGAGTATCCCCCCGAGCGCGGCTAATGGCTACACCTTC. This sequence encodes CAWSIPPSAANGYTF.

This clonotype was seen more than once but under ten times. The genes are TRBV5-1 and TRBJ1-4; 9 bases map to TRBD1. CDR1 is SGHRS, CDR2 YFSETQ, per germline. The CDR3 totals 15 residues. Trimming took 2 bases from V and 7 from J; bases not matched to a gene: 6. The CDR3 region is CASSFGQGSSEKLFF. CDR3 nucleotide sequence: TGCGCCAGCAGCTTCGGACAGGGGTCGAGTGAAAAACTGTTTTTT.

V and J are TRBV30 and TRBJ1-2; no definite D call. The germline gives CDR1 GTSNPN, CDR2 SVGIG (reference sequence). V lost 5 bases and J lost 9, with 19 bases in between. The CDR3 extends over 13 amino acids. As DNA, the CDR3 is TGTGCCTGGGCTAAGACTGTCCCATATCGCTACACCTTC. The encoded protein is CAWAKTVPYRYTF.

The sample holds many counts of this clonotype. The rearrangement joins TRBV11-1 to TRBJ1-1; D not resolved. CDR1 SGHAT and CDR2 FQDESV come from the germline V gene (reference sequence). The CDR3 totals 14 residues. Trimming cost V 3 bases and J 3 bases, with 11 bases left between them. The CDR3: CASSFVLGDTEAFF. Here the CDR3 DNA reads TGTGCCAGCAGCTTCGTACTCGGGGACACTGAAGCTTTCTTT. The full variable domain, its missing parts supplied by reference TRBV11-1 and TRBJ1-1, is EAEVAQSPRYKITEKSQAVAFWCDPISGHATLYWYRQILGQGPELLVQFQDESVVDDSQLPKDRFSAERLKGVDSTLKIQPAELGDSAMYLCASSFVLGDTEAFFGQGTRLTVV.

Of note for this clonotype: A much larger clone is a single base away; this may be a read error. The rearrangement links TRBV12-3 or TRBV12-4 to TRBJ1-2; the D gene is possibly TRBD1 (5 bases). The CDR3 extends over 14 amino acids. V was clipped by 5 bases and J by 6 bases, with 16 bases between them. DNA of the CDR3: TGTGCCAGCAGTCCCGGAACCTGGGGACATGGCTACACCTTC. It specifies CASSPGTWGHGYTF.

This rearrangement joins TRBV27 to TRBJ1-6; TRBD1 aligns across 7 bases. The CDR3 contains 13 residues. Germline V gene sequence: CDR1 MNHEY, CDR2 SMNVEV (reference sequence). V shed 7 bases, J shed 8 bases, and the junction held 5 bases outside the gene matches. This CDR3 reads CASKQGIYSPLHF. The CDR3 DNA sequence: TGTGCCAGCAAACAGGGGATTTATTCACCCCTCCACTTT.

This clonotype was seen ten or more times. The rearrangement uses TRBV5-1 and TRBJ1-2, with 7 bases fitting TRBD1. The CDR3 is made up of 13 amino acids. Germline V CDR1 and CDR2: SGHRS, YFSETQ. V gave up 4 bases and J gave up 4 bases; unmatched junction bases: 4. CDR3 nucleotide sequence: TGCGCCAGCAGCGACTACAGGGGCTATGGCTACACCTTC. Its protein is CASSDYRGYGYTF.